A single sample gave rise to the 16 T cell receptor beta chains below, sequenced in a study of glioma-infiltrating T cells after dendritic cell vaccination. The repertoire was sequenced with immunoSEQ multiplex PCR; TCRdb's copy has only in-frame clones and lacks some. The data contain roughly 100,000 clones, about four fifths of them seen just once; the ten biggest clones take up more than 10%. The sequencing used blood, collected before dendritic cell vaccination. These receptors originate from a human donor with glioblastoma.

The rearrangement links TRBV5-1 to TRBJ1-2, with D possibly TRBD1 on 5 matching bases. The CDR3 length is 14 residues. The V gene lost 4 bases and the J gene lost 2 bases, with 12 bases spanning the gap. Germline V gene lookup returns CDR1 SGHRS and CDR2 YFSETQ. The CDR3 loop reads CASSRTGENYGYTF. The DNA of the CDR3 is TGCGCCAGCAGCAGGACGGGGGAGAACTATGGCTACACCTTC. The entire variable domain, with the rest obtained from reference TRBV5-1 and TRBJ1-2, is as follows: KAGVTQTPRYLIKTRGQQVTLSCSPISGHRSVSWYQQTPGQGLQFLFEYFSETQRNKGNFPGRFSGRQFSNSRSEMNVSTLELGDSALYLCASSRTGENYGYTFGSGTRLTVV.

The V call is TRBV12-5, the J call TRBJ1-2; the match to TRBD1 covers 7 bases. There are 14 residues in the CDR3. The V gene end was trimmed by 6 bases and the J gene end by 6 bases; junction bases not matched to a gene: 10. Germline lookup yields CDR1 LGHNT and CDR2 FRNRAP. CDR3 bases: TGTGCTAGTGGCAGCTCCACAGGGGCTCATGGCTACACCTTC. It is translated as CASGSSTGAHGYTF.

This clone was recorded a few times. The rearrangement links TRBV19 to TRBJ1-2; 9 bases fit TRBD1. With 6 bases clipped from V and 3 bases from J, the junction kept 5 bases outside the gene matches. Germline assignment: CDR1 LNHDA and CDR2 SQIVND (reference sequence). This CDR3 spans 14 amino acids. CDR3 loop: CASSDRQGDYGYTF. In DNA, the CDR3 is TGTGCCAGTAGCGATCGACAGGGGGACTATGGCTACACCTTC. Together with reference TRBV19 and TRBJ1-2, the CDR3 gives the full variable domain: DGGITQSPKYLFRKEGQNVTLSCEQNLNHDAMYWYRQDPGQGLRLIYYSQIVNDFQKGDIAEGYSVSREKKESFPLTVTSAQKNPTAFYLCASSDRQGDYGYTFGSGTRLTVV.

This sequence joins TRBV30 and TRBJ1-5; D remains ambiguous. Deletions cut 4 bases from V and 1 base from J, with 14 bases between. Per the germline V gene, CDR1 is GTSNPN and CDR2 is SVGIG (reference sequence). The CDR3 has 15 residues. The CDR3 here is CAWTPVGESNQPQHF. The DNA of the CDR3 is TGTGCCTGGACCCCGGTTGGTGAGAGCAATCAGCCCCAGCATTTT.

The chain carries TRBV7-9 and TRBJ2-7; a weak D match, TRBD2 (5 bases). V lost 5 bases and J 5 bases, leaving 22 bases between the germline ends. Germline lookup yields CDR1 SEHNR and CDR2 FQNEAQ (reference sequence). The CDR3 runs to 16 residues. This CDR3 is CASSTTTTADAHEQYF. CDR3 coding DNA: TGTGCCAGCAGCACCACTACTACAGCGGATGCCCACGAGCAGTACTTC.

The chain employs TRBV4-1 and TRBJ2-5, with 8 bases identical to TRBD2. Germline CDR1 is MGHRA and CDR2 is YSYEKL. J was trimmed by 1 base and V by 3 bases; bases with no gene match: 10. This CDR3 spans 17 amino acids. CDR3 bases: TGCGCCAGCAGCCAGGTAGTTGCGGGGGGACTCCAAGAGACCCAGTACTTC. This translates into CASSQVVAGGLQETQYF.

V and J are TRBV4-1 and TRBJ2-1; D may be TRBD2 (7 bases). The CDR3 extends over 15 amino acids. V was shortened by 0 bases and J by 4 bases, with 10 bases between the two germline ends. From germline, CDR1 is MGHRA and CDR2 YSYEKL. The CDR3 is CASSQEGGPYNEQFF. Written as DNA, the CDR3 is TGCGCCAGCAGCCAAGAGGGGGGGCCTTACAATGAGCAGTTCTTC.

The CDR3 spells CATSSSSNTGELFF. In nucleotides, the CDR3 is TGTGCCACCAGCTCCTCAAGCAACACCGGGGAGCTGTTTTTT. The V call is TRBV15, the J call TRBJ2-2; D remains unclear. The CDR3 loop spans 14 amino acids. The germline CDR1 and CDR2 sequences are LNHNV and YYDKDF (reference sequence). The ends were cut back, 5 bases at V and 2 bases at J, with 9 bases in the middle.

This CDR3 is CASSLGAEWSDTQYF. CDR3 nucleotide sequence: TGTGCCAGCAGTTTGGGGGCGGAGTGGTCAGATACGCAGTATTTT. The gene calls are TRBV27 and TRBJ2-3; TRBD1 might be the D (6 bases). The germline V and J ends were trimmed by 3 bases and 4 bases, with 14 bases remaining between them. Germline loops: CDR1 MNHEY, CDR2 SMNVEV (reference sequence). The CDR3 is 15 residues long.

This chain uses TRBV18 with TRBJ1-3; D uncertain. CDR1 is KGHSH, CDR2 LQKENI, per germline. This CDR3 comprises 17 residues. Trimming removed 1 base at V and 3 bases at J, with 16 bases between. In DNA, the CDR3 is TGTGCCAGCTCACCACTCAGCCCAGCTGGAGGTGGAAACACCATATATTTT. The encoded protein is CASSPLSPAGGGNTIYF. Complete variable domain (other parts from reference TRBV18 and TRBJ1-3): NAGVMQNPRHLVRRRGQEARLRCSPMKGHSHVYWYRQLPEEGLKFMVYLQKENIIDESGMPKERFSAEFPKEGPSILRIQQVVRGDSAAYFCASSPLSPAGGGNTIYFGEGSWLTVV.

Comments on this clone: Within the sample, other DNA sequences also encode this same CDR3. The V call is TRBV7-9, the J call TRBJ1-2; D is uncertain. The CDR3 spans 14 residues. Germline-derived CDR1 and CDR2 are SEHNR and FQNEAQ (reference sequence). Trimming left V 9 bases short and J 8 bases short, with 22 bases between. The CDR3 reads CASSPAGKGGGYTF. DNA of the CDR3: TGTGCCAGTAGCCCCGCAGGCAAAGGAGGGGGCTACACCTTC.

The gene calls are TRBV7-3 and TRBJ1-2, with 11 positions matching TRBD1. CDR3 size: 16 residues. With 3 bases clipped from V and 6 bases from J, the junction kept 9 bases outside the gene matches. In germline, CDR1 is SGHTA, CDR2 FQGTGA. CDR3 residues: CASSLTGGQGANGYTF. CDR3 nucleotides: TGTGCCAGCAGCTTGACGGGAGGACAGGGGGCGAATGGCTACACCTTC.

V is TRBV5-1 and J is TRBJ2-3, with a tentative D call TRBD2 (5 bases). CDR1 is SGHRS and CDR2 is YFSETQ in the germline V gene. This CDR3 is built from 16 residues. V lost 4 bases to trimming and J lost 4 bases, with 19 bases between them. In nucleotides, the CDR3 is TGCGCCAGCAGCCTGAGGCAAGGAGGTCGCGCAGATACGCAGTATTTT. This sequence encodes CASSLRQGGRADTQYF.

CDR3 protein: CAWTVGTGFRQAYGYTF. In DNA, the CDR3 is TGTGCCTGGACAGTTGGCACAGGATTTAGACAGGCATATGGCTACACCTTC. This sequence joins TRBV30 and TRBJ1-2, with D tentatively TRBD1 (6 bases). This CDR3 has 17 residues. The germline V gene has CDR1 GTSNPN and CDR2 SVGIG (reference sequence). Deletions cut 4 bases from V and 5 bases from J, with 26 bases between.

V is TRBV5-1 and J is TRBJ2-7; D may be TRBD1 (5 bases). The CDR3 spans 14 residues. Deletions cut 1 base from V and 2 bases from J, with 10 bases between. The germline CDR1 and CDR2 sequences are SGHRS and YFSETQ. The CDR3 nucleotides read TGCGCCAGCAGCTTGCAGGGTTCCACCTACGAGCAGTACTTC. Translating gives CASSLQGSTYEQYF.

V usage is TRBV5-6 and J usage is TRBJ2-3; D gene uncertain. V was trimmed by 0 bases and J by 5 bases, leaving 10 bases between them. Germline CDR1 and CDR2: SGHDT and YYEEEE. The CDR3 spans 14 residues. In nucleotides, the CDR3 is TGTGCCAGCAGCTTGGGGTTAGATCAAGATACGCAGTATTTT. It codes for CASSLGLDQDTQYF.